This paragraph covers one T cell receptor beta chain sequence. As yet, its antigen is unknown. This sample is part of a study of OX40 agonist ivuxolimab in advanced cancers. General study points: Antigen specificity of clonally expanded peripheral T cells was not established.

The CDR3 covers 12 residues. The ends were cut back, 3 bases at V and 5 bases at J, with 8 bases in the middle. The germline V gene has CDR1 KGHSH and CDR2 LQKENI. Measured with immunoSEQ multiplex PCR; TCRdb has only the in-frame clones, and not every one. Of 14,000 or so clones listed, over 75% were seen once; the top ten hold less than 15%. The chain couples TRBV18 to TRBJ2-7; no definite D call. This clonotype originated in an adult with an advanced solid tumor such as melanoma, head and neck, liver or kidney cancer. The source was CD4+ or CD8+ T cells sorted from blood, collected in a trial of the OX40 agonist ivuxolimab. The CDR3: CASSPQSHEQYF. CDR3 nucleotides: TGTGCCAGCTCACCTCAGAGTCACGAGCAGTACTTC.